This entry describes one T cell receptor (beta chain). This sample was included in a study of control samples from healthy donors and cancer patients. This CDR3 comprises 13 residues. Trimming removed 2 bases at V and 4 bases at J, with 9 bases between. Germline CDR1 GTSNPN, CDR2 SVGIG (reference sequence). Measured with immunoSEQ multiplex PCR; TCRdb has only the in-frame clones, and not every one. The data contain 100,000 to 150,000 clones, about 92% of them singletons. This chain links TRBV30 with TRBJ1-5, with D possibly matching TRBD1 (5 bases). The sequence was obtained from a woman between 50 and 59 years old in good health. The material sequenced was blood. CDR3 nucleotides: TGTGCCTGGAGTTCGGGGGAAAATCAGCCCCAGCATTTT. Amino acid sequence: CAWSSGENQPQHF.